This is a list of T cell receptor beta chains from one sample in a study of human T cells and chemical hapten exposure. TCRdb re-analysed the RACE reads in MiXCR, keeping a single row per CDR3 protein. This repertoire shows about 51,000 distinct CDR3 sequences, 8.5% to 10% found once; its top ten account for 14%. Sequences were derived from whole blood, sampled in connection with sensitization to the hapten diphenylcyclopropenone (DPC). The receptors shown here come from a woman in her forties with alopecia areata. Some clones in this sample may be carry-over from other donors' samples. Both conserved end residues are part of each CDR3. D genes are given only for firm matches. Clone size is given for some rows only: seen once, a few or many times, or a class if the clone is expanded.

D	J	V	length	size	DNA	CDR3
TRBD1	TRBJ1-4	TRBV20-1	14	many	TGCAGTGTTCCGATACAGGGGGCGGCTGAAAAACTGTTTTTT	CSVPIQGAAEKLFF
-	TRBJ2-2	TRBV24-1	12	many	TGTGCCACCAGCACCAGGACCGGGGAGCTGTTTTTT	CATSTRTGELFF
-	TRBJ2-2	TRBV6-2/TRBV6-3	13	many	TGTGCCAGCAGTCCAGGAGAGGTCGGGGAGCTGTTTTTT	CASSPGEVGELFF
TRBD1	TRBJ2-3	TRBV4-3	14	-	TGCGCCAGCAGCCTCAACAGGGGAGCAGATACGCAGTATTTT	CASSLNRGADTQYF
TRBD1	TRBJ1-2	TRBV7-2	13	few	TGTGCCAGCAGCGTCAGGACAGGGCATGGCTACACCTTC	CASSVRTGHGYTF
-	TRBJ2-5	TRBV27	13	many	TGTGCCAGCAGTCTCGACAGAGAAGAGACCCAGTACTTC	CASSLDREETQYF
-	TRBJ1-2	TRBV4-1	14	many	TGCGCCAGCAGCCAAAATGCAGGAAGCCATGGCTACACCTTC	CASSQNAGSHGYTF
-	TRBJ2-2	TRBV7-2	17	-	TGTGCCAGCAGCTTAATAGGGGGTTCCTCAAGCACCGGGGAGCTGTTTTTT	CASSLIGGSSSTGELFF
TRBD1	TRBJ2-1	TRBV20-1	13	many	TGCAGTGCGCGGACAGGGAACAACAATGAGCAGTTCTTC	CSARTGNNNEQFF
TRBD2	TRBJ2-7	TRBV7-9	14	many	TGTGCCAGCAGCTTAGACGGACTAGGGTTGGAGCAGTACTTC	CASSLDGLGLEQYF
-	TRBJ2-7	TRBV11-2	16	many	TGTGCCAGCAGCTTAGATGCTGGCGTCGGTGCCTACGAGCAGTACTTC	CASSLDAGVGAYEQYF